These 8 T cell receptor beta chains originate from one sample sequenced in a study of post-analysis software for immune sequencing data. The antigens of these receptors remain unknown. The study's findings and limits: Elevated frequency relative to controls characterized a handful of TRBV segments in patients, TRBV5-6, TRBV5-1 and TRBV20-1 among them.

Unique molecular identifiers tagged the TCR beta cDNA libraries. A single record per CDR3 protein comes from TCRdb applying MiXCR to the PCR reads. This sample has around 200,000 distinct CDR3 sequences; approximately 28% occur once, and the top ten carry approximately 3%. Sample: blood. Receptors originate from a girl aged 2-17 years with multiple sclerosis.

In regard to this clonotype: A junction boundary mismatches the germline segment, possibly from a read error. This chain connects TRBV6-1 to TRBJ2-4, with D possibly being TRBD1 or TRBD2 (5 bases each). Germline-derived CDR1 and CDR2 are MNHNS and SASEGT. This CDR3 spans 16 amino acids. The CDR3 DNA is TGTGCCAGCAGCCGGGCAGGGTCGCTAGCCAAAAACATTCAATACTTC. Translated, it gives CASSRAGSLAKNIQYF.

On this clonotype itself: This may be a read error, as it is one base from a much larger clone. The chain is built from TRBV6-2 or TRBV6-3 and TRBJ2-5, with a possible D match to TRBD1 (5 bases). Matching the DNA end better, TRBJ2-7 makes the J call doubtful. The CDR3 totals 12 residues. Germline V gene sequence: CDR1 MNHEY, CDR2 SVGEGT. The CDR3 spells CASSWGYYEQYF. The CDR3 DNA reads TGTGCCAGCAGCTGGGGCTACTACGAGCAGTACTTC.

This clonotype appeared many times. The J gene is TRBJ2-3, the V gene TRBV20-1; 9 positions agree with TRBD2. CDR3 length: 19 residues. Germline values: CDR1 DFQATT, CDR2 SNEGSKA (reference sequence). The V and J ends lost 1 base and 2 bases, in that order; junction bases with no gene match: 16. The CDR3 is CSARGGEAGGPIYTDTQYF. The CDR3 coding sequence is TGCAGTGCTAGAGGAGGTGAAGCGGGAGGCCCTATCTACACAGATACGCAGTATTTT.

The chain recombines TRBV6-2 or TRBV6-3 with TRBJ2-1; D possibly corresponds to TRBD2 (6 bases). The V and J ends lost 2 bases and 3 bases respectively, with 11 bases between them. Germline CDR1 is MNHEY and CDR2 is SVGEGT. The CDR3 contains 15 residues. CDR3 sequence: CASSYRGFVYNEQFF. The DNA of the CDR3 is TGTGCCAGCAGTTACCGGGGGTTCGTCTACAATGAGCAGTTCTTC.

Turning to this clonotype: An end of the junction does not agree with germline; a read error may underlie this. The chain recombines TRBV18 with TRBJ1-1, with D perhaps TRBD1 (6 bases). This CDR3 is built from 15 residues. Germline CDR1 is KGHSH and CDR2 is LQKENI. The DNA of the CDR3 is TGTACCAGCTCACCATTGGGCGAGGGGGGCACTGAAGCTTTCTTT. It translates to CTSSPLGEGGTEAFF.

This clonotype was counted many times. V is TRBV7-9 and J is TRBJ2-1; TRBD2 aligns across 9 bases. V lost 1 base and J lost 3; bases outside the gene matches: 10. Germline CDR1 and CDR2: SEHNR and FQNEAQ (reference sequence). There are 18 residues in the CDR3. CDR3 sequence: CASSLVLGSGSVYNEQFF. The DNA of the CDR3 is TGTGCCAGCAGCTTAGTTCTCGGTAGCGGGAGCGTCTACAATGAGCAGTTCTTC.

V and J are TRBV27 and TRBJ2-5; D possibly corresponds to TRBD2 (6 bases). The CDR3 has 17 residues. Trimming took off 5 bases at V and 3 bases at J, with 22 bases between the two ends. CDR1 is MNHEY, CDR2 SMNVEV, per germline (reference sequence). The CDR3 coding sequence is TGTGCCAGCAGTCCCAACTTACAGGCTCCGGGGGAAGAGACCCAGTACTTC. Translated: CASSPNLQAPGEETQYF.

Notes on this clonotype: Mismatch with germline at one junction end may stem from a read error. This sequence joins TRBV4-3 and TRBJ2-1, with 9 positions matching TRBD2. Germline CDR1 LGHNA, CDR2 YSLEER. The CDR3 length is 21 residues. The CDR3 region is CVSSQETMGLAGRRSYNEQFF. For the CDR3, the DNA is TGCGTCAGCAGCCAAGAAACTATGGGGCTAGCGGGGCGCCGCTCCTACAATGAGCAGTTCTTC.